This T cell receptor beta chain comes out of a study of T cell repertoires in ileal Crohn's disease. Clones were sequenced by immunoSEQ multiplex PCR, and TCRdb holds only the in-frame ones, with some missing. The repertoire holds about 62,000 clones, with around nine tenths as singletons. The time point: neoterminal ileum biopsy at postoperative endoscopy, about 6 months after surgery. Germline-derived CDR1 and CDR2 are SGHVS and FQNEAQ. V lost 5 bases, J lost 15 bases, and 20 bases lay in between. The CDR3 runs to 13 residues. This chain joins TRBV7-8 and TRBJ2-4, with a tentative D call TRBD1 (5 bases). The specimen sequenced was ileal tissue. The receptor's source is an adult with Crohn's disease. CDR3: CASSLSSQGMGYF. DNA for the CDR3: TGTGCCAGCAGCCTTTCCTCTCAGGGCATGGGGTACTTC.